This T cell receptor (beta chain) was sequenced during a study of regulatory dendritic cells for organ transplantation. Study overall: Monocytes received vitamin D3 on days 0 and 4, IL-10 on day 4. LPS was added to dendritic cell cultures on day 6.

CFSE-labeled sorted T cells met regulatory or mature dendritic cells for 5 to 6 days. Per germline, CDR1 MNHNS and CDR2 SASEGT. This CDR3 region has 14 residues. The V end lost 5 bases, the J end lost 4 bases, and 12 bases lay between the germline ends. The study, taken as a whole, reports: Between individuals, the alloreactive memory CD8+ T cell pool differed considerably. Mature dendritic cells appeared to drive more memory CD8+ clonal expansion than regulatory ones.

Method: immunoSEQ multiplex PCR; TCRdb's copy keeps in-frame clones and lacks some. The sample consists of about 21,000 clones, 85% of them appearing once. On this clone: The target antigen is unknown.

The rearrangement links TRBV6-1 to TRBJ1-5, with a tentative D call TRBD1 (5 bases). This receptor was obtained from a human donor in good health. The sequencing input was naive CD4+ T cells from blood cultured with dendritic cells. Subset in this sample: CD45RA+ naive T cells. The CDR3 region is CASSMGDLNQPQHF. In DNA form, the CDR3 reads TGTGCCAGCAGTATGGGGGACCTAAATCAGCCCCAGCATTTT.